This TCR beta chain was observed in a study of graft-versus-host responses after intestinal transplantation. Generated by immunoSEQ multiplex PCR, the TCRdb table keeps only in-frame clones and is missing some. The repertoire holds roughly 11,000 clones, with about 80% as singletons. Looked up from germline, CDR1 is MDHEN and CDR2 is SYDVKM. CDR3 size: 21 residues. With 6 bases removed from V and 2 bases from J, the gap between germline ends came to 33 bases. Intraepithelial lymphocytes and lamina propria lymphocytes were released through processing of graft tissue. In this sample, this clone turned up once. What it binds is not known. Study results and limitations: The marrow of recipients harbored GvH clones, and ileum or blood showed some of them first.

The material was ileum tissue, obtained about 140 days after intestinal transplantation. The gene calls are TRBV28 and TRBJ2-3; D is possibly TRBD2 (5 bases). This sequence was found in a human patient who received an intestinal transplant, so some T cells may come from the graft donor. The CDR3 DNA reads TGTGCCAGCAGAACGACGGGAAGGGTTCTCGACTGGTGGGGTAACACAGATACGCAGTATTTT. It codes for CASRTTGRVLDWWGNTDTQYF.